This paragraph covers one TCR beta chain sequence. The data are from a study of blood T cell repertoires in COVID-19. Study information: Samples came from the United States, Italy and Spain, spanning acute and convalescent COVID-19.

CDR3 size: 15 residues. V lost 5 bases to trimming and J lost 7 bases; unmatched junction nucleotides: 9. CDR1 is MDHEN and CDR2 is SYDVKM in the germline V gene. Enrolled through a virtual design, the participants were between roughly 18 and 90 years of age and came from about two dozen US areas. Participants' own reports of clinical history determined their cohort assignment. Methods used by the authors: Estimation of nucleated cell counts was performed using reference gene primer amplification. Clones were sequenced by immunoSEQ multiplex PCR, and TCRdb holds only the in-frame ones, with some missing. V, J and clone size reflect that table, while D and trimming were determined from the DNA. The data show fewer than 450,000 clones, with more than 85% seen just once and roughly 1% held by the top ten.

The receptor comes from a woman under 40 who had recovered from COVID-19. The rearrangement links TRBV28 to TRBJ2-3; TRBD2 aligns across 10 bases. The sequencing input was PBMCs or T cells enriched from blood (not recorded which). The CDR3 DNA reads as TGTGCCAGCAGTCCCTACCTAGCGGGGGCTTATACGCAGTATTTT. Encoded protein: CASSPYLAGAYTQYF.